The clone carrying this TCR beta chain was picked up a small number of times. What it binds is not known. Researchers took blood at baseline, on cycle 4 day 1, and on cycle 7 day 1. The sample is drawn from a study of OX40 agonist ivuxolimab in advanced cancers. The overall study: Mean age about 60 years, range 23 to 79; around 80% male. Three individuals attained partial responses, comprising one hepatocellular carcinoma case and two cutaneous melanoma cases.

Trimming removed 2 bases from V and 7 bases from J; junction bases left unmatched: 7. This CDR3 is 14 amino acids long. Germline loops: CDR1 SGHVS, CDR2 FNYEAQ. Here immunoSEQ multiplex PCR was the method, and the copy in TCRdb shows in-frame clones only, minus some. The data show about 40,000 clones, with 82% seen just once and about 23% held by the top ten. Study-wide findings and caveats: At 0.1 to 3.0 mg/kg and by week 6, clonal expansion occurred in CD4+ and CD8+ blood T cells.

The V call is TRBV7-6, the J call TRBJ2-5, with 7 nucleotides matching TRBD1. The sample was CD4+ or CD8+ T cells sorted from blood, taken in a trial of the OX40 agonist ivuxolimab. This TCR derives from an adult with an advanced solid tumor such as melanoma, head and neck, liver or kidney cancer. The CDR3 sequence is CASSLYDRDTTQYF. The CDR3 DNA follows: TGTGCCAGCAGCTTATACGACAGGGACACGACCCAGTACTTC.